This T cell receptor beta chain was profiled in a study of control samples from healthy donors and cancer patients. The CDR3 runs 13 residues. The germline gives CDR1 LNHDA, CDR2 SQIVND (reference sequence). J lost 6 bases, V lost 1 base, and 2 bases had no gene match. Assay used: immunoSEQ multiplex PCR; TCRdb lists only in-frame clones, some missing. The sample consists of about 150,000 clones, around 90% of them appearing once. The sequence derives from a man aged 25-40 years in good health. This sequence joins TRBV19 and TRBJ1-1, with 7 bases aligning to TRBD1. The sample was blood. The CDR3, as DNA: TGTGCCAGTAGTATAGGGACAGGAGCTGAAGCTTTCTTT. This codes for CASSIGTGAEAFF.